This T cell receptor (beta chain) was observed in a study of T cells in Graves' hyperthyroidism and ophthalmopathy. RNA transcripts served as the template for amplifying TCR beta CDR3 regions. The HTBI primer set was used in a first-round RT-PCR of the TCR CDR3. MiXCR was run by TCRdb on the multiplex PCR reads, yielding one entry per CDR3 protein. The profile shows around 350,000 distinct CDR3 sequences, 17% of them singletons. Newly diagnosed hyperthyroidism patients aged 18 to 65 years had disease lasting under 2 months. The PBMCs were sourced from fresh peripheral blood (approximately 9.6 ml). Regarding the study as a whole: Most expanded thyroid clonotypes above 0.001 recurred in blood. Ophthalmopathy and stable hyperthyroidism were separated by a 13 V-J model.

With respect to this clonotype: Its target is unknown.

The sample consisted of blood. The sequence was obtained from a woman aged 25 to 39 with Graves' hyperthyroidism that later progressed to Graves' ophthalmopathy.

CDR3 in DNA: TGTGCCAGCAGCTCCTACTATAACACTGAAGCTTTCTTT. Protein product: CASSSYYNTEAFF. V is TRBV13 and J is TRBJ1-1; D uncertain. Trimming removed 4 bases at V and 2 bases at J, with 8 bases between. The CDR3 runs 13 residues. The germline CDR1 and CDR2 sequences are PRHDT and FYEKMQ (reference sequence).